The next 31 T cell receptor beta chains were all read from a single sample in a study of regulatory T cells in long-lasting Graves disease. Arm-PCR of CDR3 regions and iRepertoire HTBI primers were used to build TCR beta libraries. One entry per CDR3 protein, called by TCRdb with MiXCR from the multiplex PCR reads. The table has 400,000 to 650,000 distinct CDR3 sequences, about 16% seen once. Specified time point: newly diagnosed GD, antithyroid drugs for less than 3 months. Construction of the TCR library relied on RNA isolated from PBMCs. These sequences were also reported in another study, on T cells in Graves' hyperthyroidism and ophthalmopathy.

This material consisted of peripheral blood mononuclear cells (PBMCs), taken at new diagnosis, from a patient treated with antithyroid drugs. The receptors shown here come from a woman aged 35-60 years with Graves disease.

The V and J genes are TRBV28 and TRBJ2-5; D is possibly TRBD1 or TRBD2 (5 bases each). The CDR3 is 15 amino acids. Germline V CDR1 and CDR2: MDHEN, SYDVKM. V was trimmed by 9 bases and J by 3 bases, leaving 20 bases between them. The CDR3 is CASRLGESKKETQYF. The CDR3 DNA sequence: TGTGCCAGTCGCCTGGGGGAATCCAAGAAAGAGACCCAGTACTTC. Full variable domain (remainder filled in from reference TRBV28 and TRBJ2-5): DVKVTQSSRYLVKRTGEKVFLECVQDMDHENMFWYRQDPGLGLRLIYFSYDVKMKEKGDIPEGYSVSREKKERFSLILESASTNQTSMYLCASRLGESKKETQYFGPGTRLLVL.

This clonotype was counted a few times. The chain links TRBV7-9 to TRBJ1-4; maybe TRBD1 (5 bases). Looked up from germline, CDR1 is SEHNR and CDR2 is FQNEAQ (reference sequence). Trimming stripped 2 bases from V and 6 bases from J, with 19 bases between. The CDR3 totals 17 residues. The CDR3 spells CASSLKGARARDEKLFF. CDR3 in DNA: TGTGCCAGCAGCTTAAAAGGAGCCAGAGCCAGGGATGAAAAACTGTTTTTT.

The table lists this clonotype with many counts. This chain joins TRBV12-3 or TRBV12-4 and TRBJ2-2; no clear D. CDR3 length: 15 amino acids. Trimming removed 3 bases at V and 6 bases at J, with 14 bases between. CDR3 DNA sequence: TGTGCCAGCAGTTTGTCTTTCCTGGGGTCCGGGGAGCTGTTTTTT. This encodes CASSLSFLGSGELFF.

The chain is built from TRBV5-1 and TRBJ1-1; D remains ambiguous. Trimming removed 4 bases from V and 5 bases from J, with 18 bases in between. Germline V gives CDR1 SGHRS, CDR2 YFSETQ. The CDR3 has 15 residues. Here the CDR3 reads CASSPRGGQVTEAFF. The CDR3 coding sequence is TGCGCCAGCAGCCCCCGGGGAGGGCAAGTAACTGAAGCTTTCTTT.

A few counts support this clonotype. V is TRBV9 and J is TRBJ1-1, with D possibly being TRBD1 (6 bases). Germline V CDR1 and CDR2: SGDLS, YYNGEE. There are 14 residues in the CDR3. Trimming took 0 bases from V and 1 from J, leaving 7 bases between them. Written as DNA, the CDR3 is TGTGCCAGCAGCGTAGTGGGGGCGAACACTGAAGCTTTCTTT. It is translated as CASSVVGANTEAFF. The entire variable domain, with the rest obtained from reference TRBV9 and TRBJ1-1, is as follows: DSGVTQTPKHLITATGQRVTLRCSPRSGDLSVYWYQQSLDQGLQFLIQYYNGEERAKGNILERFSAQQFPDLHSELNLSSLELGDSALYFCASSVVGANTEAFFGQGTRLTVV.

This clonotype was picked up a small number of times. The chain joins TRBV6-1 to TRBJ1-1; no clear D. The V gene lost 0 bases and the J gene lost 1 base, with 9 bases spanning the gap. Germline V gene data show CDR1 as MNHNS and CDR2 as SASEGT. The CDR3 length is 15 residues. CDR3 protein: CASSEATTPNTEAFF. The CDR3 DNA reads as TGTGCCAGCAGTGAAGCGACAACCCCGAACACTGAAGCTTTCTTT.

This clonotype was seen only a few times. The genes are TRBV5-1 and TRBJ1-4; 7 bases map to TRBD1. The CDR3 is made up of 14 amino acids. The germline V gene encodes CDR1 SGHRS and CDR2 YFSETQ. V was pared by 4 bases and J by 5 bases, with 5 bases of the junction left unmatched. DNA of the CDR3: TGCGCCAGCAGCAGTACACAGGGGAATGAAAAACTGTTTTTT. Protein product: CASSSTQGNEKLFF.

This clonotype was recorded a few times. The CDR3 bases are TGCAGCGTCATGAACAGGGGAGGCACTGAAGCTTTCTTT. This codes for CSVMNRGGTEAFF. The rearrangement uses TRBV29-1 and TRBJ1-1, with 7 positions matching TRBD1. Per germline, CDR1 SQVTM and CDR2 ANQGSEA. The CDR3 is 13 residues long. The trim removed 6 bases at V and 4 bases at J, leaving 8 bases unmatched.

CDR3 nucleotide sequence: TGTGCCAGTAGTAATCTATTCACAGATACGCAGTATTTT. Translating gives CASSNLFTDTQYF. The chain has TRBV19 and TRBJ2-3; D remains ambiguous. The CDR3 extends over 13 amino acids. V was trimmed by 4 bases and J by 2 bases, leaving 7 bases between them. Per germline, CDR1 LNHDA and CDR2 SQIVND (reference sequence).

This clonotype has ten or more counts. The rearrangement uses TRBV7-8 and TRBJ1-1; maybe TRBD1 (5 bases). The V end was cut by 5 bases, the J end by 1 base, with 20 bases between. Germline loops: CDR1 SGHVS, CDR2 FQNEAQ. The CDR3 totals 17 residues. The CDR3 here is CASSPPGPGNGNTEAFF. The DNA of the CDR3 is TGTGCCAGCAGCCCTCCGGGACCGGGGAATGGGAACACTGAAGCTTTCTTT.

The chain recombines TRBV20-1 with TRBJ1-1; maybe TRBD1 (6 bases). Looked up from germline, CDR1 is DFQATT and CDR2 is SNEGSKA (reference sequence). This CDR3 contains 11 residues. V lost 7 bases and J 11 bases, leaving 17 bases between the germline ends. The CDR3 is CSVNQGLGAFF. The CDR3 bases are TGCAGTGTCAACCAGGGGCTTGGGGCTTTCTTT.

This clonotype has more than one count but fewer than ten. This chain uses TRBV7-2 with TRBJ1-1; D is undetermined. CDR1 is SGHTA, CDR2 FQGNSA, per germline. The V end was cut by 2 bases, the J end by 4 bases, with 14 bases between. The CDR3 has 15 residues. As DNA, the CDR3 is TGTGCCAGCAGCTTACGGTGGATGGAGGTCACTGAAGCTTTCTTT. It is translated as CASSLRWMEVTEAFF.

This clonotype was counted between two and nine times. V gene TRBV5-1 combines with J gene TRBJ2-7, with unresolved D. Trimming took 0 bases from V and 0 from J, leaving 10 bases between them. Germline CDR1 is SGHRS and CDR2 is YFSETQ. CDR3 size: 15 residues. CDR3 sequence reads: CASSLDTVTSYEQYF. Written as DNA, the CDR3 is TGCGCCAGCAGCTTGGATACGGTCACCTCCTACGAGCAGTACTTC.

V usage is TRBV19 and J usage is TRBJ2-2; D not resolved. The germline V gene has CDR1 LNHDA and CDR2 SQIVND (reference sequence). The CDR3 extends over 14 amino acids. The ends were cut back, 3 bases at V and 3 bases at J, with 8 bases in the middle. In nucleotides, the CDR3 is TGTGCCAGTAGTATCGCGAAGCACACCGGGGAGCTGTTTTTT. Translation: CASSIAKHTGELFF.

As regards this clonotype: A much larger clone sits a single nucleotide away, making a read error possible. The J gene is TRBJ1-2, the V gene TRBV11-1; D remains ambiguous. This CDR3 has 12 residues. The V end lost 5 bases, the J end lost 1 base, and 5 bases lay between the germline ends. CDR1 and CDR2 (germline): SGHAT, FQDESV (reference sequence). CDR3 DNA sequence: TGTGCCAGCAGCCGATTTAACTATGGCTACACCTTC. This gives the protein CASSRFNYGYTF.

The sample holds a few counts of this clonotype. CDR3 amino acids: CASSIRRATVTSLHQAEAFF. The DNA for the CDR3 is TGTGCCAGTAGTATAAGGCGCGCCACTGTGACATCTCTGCATCAGGCTGAAGCTTTCTTT. The V and J genes are TRBV19 and TRBJ1-1; no definite D call. The CDR3 is 20 amino acids. Germline-derived CDR1 and CDR2 are LNHDA and SQIVND (reference sequence). The V gene lost 2 bases and the J gene lost 6 bases, with 31 bases spanning the gap.

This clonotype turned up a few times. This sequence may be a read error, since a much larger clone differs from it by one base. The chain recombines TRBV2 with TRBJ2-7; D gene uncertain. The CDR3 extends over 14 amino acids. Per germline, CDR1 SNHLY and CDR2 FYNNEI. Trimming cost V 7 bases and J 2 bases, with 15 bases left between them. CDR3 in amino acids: CASKLRVAPYEQYF. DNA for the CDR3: TGTGCCAGCAAATTACGGGTGGCCCCCTACGAGCAGTACTTC.

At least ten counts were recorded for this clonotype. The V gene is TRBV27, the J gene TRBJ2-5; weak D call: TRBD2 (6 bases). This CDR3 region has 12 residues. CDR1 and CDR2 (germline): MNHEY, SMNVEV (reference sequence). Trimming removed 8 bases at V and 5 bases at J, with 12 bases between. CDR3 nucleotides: TGTGCCAGCGGGACTCTCAGGGAGACCCAGTACTTC. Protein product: CASGTLRETQYF.

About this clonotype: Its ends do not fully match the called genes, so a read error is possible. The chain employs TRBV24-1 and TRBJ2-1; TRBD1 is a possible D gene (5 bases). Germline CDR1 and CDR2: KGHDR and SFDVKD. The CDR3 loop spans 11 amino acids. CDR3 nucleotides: TGTGCCACCAGTGGAAGGGGTGAGCGGTTCTTC. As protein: CATSGRGERFF.

The CDR3 reads CASSSRVGGGRAFF. CDR3 bases: TGTGCCAGCAGCTCTAGGGTCGGCGGGGGACGGGCTTTCTTT. J is TRBJ1-1 and V is TRBV27; D perhaps matches TRBD1 (5 bases). Germline assignment: CDR1 MNHEY and CDR2 SMNVEV (reference sequence). The CDR3 has 14 residues. The V gene lost 6 bases and the J gene lost 11 bases, with 22 bases spanning the gap.

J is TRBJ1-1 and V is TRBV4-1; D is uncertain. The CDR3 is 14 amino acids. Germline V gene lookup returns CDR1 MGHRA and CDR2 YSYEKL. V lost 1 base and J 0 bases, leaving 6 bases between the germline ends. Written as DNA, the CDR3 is TGCGCCAGCAGCCAAGGACGGATGAACACTGAAGCTTTCTTT. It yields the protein CASSQGRMNTEAFF.

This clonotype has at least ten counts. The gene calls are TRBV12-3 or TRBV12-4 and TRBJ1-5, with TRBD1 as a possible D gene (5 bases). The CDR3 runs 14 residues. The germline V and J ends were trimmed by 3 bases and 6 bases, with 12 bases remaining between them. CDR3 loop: CASSLGQGTQPQHF. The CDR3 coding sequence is TGTGCCAGCAGTTTGGGGCAGGGAACTCAGCCCCAGCATTTT.

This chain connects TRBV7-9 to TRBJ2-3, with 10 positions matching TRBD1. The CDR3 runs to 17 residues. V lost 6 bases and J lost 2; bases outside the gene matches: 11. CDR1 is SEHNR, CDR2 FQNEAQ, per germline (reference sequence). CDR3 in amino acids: CASRGMDGTGDTDTQYF. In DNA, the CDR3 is TGTGCCAGCAGGGGAATGGATGGGACAGGGGACACAGATACGCAGTATTTT. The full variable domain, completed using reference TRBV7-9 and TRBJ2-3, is DTGVSQNPRHKITKRGQNVTFRCDPISEHNRLYWYRQTLGQGPEFLTYFQNEAQLEKSRLLSDRFSAERPKGSFSTLEIQRTEQGDSAMYLCASRGMDGTGDTDTQYFGPGTRLTVL.

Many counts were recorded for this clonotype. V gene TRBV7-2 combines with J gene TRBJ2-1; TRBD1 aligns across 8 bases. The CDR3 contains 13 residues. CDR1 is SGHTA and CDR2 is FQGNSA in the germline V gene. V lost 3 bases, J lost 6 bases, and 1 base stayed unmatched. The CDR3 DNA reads TGTGCCAGCAGCTTGGACAGGGTCAATGAGCAGTTCTTC. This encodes CASSLDRVNEQFF.

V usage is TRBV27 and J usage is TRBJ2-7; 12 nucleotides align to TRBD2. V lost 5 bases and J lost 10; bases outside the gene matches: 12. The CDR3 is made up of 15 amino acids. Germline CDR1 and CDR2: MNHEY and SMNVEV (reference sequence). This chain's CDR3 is CASSLGSSGRAGQYF. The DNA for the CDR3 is TGTGCCAGCAGTCTAGGCTCTAGCGGGAGGGCGGGACAGTACTTC.

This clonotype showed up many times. This CDR3 reads CATSREPTLNTGELFF. In DNA form, the CDR3 reads TGTGCCACCAGCAGAGAGCCTACGCTGAACACCGGGGAGCTGTTTTTT. This chain uses TRBV15 with TRBJ2-2; D remains unclear. Germline V lookup: CDR1 LNHNV, CDR2 YYDKDF (reference sequence). V lost 0 bases and J lost 1, with 9 bases in between. The CDR3 length is 16 residues.

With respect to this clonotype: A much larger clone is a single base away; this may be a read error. CDR3 residues: CASSGGTGGFIKTQYF. CDR3 nucleotide sequence: TGTGCCAGCAGTGGAGGGACTGGCGGGTTCATAAAGACCCAGTACTTC. The chain is built from TRBV6-2 or TRBV6-3 and TRBJ2-5; tentative D call: TRBD2 (6 bases). This CDR3 has 16 residues. The germline V gene has CDR1 MNHEY and CDR2 SVGEGT. Trimming shortened V by 5 bases and J by 6 bases, and 22 bases separated the two germline ends.

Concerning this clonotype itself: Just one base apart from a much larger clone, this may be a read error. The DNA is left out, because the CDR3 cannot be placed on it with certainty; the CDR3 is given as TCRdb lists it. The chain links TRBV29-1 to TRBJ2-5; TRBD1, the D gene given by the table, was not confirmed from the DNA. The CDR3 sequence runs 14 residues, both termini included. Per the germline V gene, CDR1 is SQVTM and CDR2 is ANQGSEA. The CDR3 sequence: CSVGPGTYQETQCF.

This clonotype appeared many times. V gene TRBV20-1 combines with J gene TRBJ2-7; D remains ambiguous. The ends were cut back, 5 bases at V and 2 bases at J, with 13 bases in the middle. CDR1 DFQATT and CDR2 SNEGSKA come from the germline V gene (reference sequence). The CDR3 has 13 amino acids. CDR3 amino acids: CSAAKWDPYEQYF. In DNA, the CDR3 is TGCAGTGCTGCTAAATGGGATCCCTACGAGCAGTACTTC.

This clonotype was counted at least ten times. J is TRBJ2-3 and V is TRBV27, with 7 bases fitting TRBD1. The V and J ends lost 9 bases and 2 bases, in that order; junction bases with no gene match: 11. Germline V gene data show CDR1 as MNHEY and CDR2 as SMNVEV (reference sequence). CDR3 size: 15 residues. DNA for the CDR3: TGTGCCAGTTCCCTCTGGGGACAGACCACAGATACGCAGTATTTT. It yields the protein CASSLWGQTTDTQYF.

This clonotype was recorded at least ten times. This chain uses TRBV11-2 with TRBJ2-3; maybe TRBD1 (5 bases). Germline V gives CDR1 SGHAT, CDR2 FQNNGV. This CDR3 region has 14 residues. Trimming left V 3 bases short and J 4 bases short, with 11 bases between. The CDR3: CASSFSGAPDTQYF. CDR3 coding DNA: TGTGCCAGCAGCTTCAGTGGGGCCCCAGATACGCAGTATTTT.